Listed here are 4 T cell receptor beta chains from one sample, sequenced in a study of CD8+ T cells in alopecia areata. After isolation, RNA underwent reverse transcription to generate cDNA as the sequencing template. Profiling relied on immunoSEQ multiplex PCR, and the TCRdb table lists in-frame clones only, not all of them. The data contain 150,000 to 200,000 clones, 59% of them seen just once; the ten biggest clones take up about 14%. The sequencing here drew on CD4+ T cells sorted from blood, taken at week 0. The receptors were gathered from a human donor with alopecia areata.

V gene TRBV30 combines with J gene TRBJ2-5; D not certain. The CDR3 contains 11 residues. Germline V gene sequence: CDR1 GTSNPN, CDR2 SVGIG (reference sequence). V lost 1 base, J lost 5 bases, and 5 bases lay in between. This CDR3 is CAWSAGETQYF. CDR3 bases: TGTGCCTGGAGTGCGGGTGAGACCCAGTACTTC.

Only a few counts were recorded for this clone. The chain couples TRBV20-1 to TRBJ2-7; D gene ambiguous. The germline V gene has CDR1 DFQATT and CDR2 SNEGSKA (reference sequence). The V gene lost 6 bases and the J gene lost 1 base, with 7 bases spanning the gap. The CDR3 is 11 residues long. The CDR3: CSATPSYEQYF. As DNA, the CDR3 is TGCAGTGCCACACCATCCTACGAGCAGTACTTC.

V and J are TRBV4-3 and TRBJ2-1; tentatively, D is TRBD1 (5 bases). There are 16 residues in the CDR3. Germline lookup yields CDR1 LGHNA and CDR2 YSLEER. V lost 1 base and J 0 bases, leaving 10 bases between the germline ends. The CDR3 protein is CASSQVDILSYNEQFF. The CDR3 DNA reads as TGCGCCAGCAGCCAAGTGGACATACTCTCCTACAATGAGCAGTTCTTC.

The chain couples TRBV7-9 to TRBJ1-2; the D is unclear. Germline V lookup: CDR1 SEHNR, CDR2 FQNEAQ (reference sequence). This CDR3 has 15 amino acids. Trimming took off 5 bases at V and 2 bases at J, with 15 bases between the two ends. The CDR3: CASSQNRQANYGYTF. CDR3 nucleotides: TGTGCCAGCAGCCAAAATCGTCAGGCGAACTATGGCTACACCTTC.